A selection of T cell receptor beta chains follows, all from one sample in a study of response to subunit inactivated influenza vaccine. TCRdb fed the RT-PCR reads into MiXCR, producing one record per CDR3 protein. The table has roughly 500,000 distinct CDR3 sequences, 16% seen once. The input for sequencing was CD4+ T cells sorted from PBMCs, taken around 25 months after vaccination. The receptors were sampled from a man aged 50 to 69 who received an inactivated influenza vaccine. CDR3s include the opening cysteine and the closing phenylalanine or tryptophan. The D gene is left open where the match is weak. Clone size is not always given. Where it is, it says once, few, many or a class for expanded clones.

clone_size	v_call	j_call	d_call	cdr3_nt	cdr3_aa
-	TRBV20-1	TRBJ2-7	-	TGCAGTGCTAGACAGGGGATCTACGAGCAGTACTTC	CSARQGIYEQYF
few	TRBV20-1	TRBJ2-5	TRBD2	TGCAGTGCTAGCCTGACTAGCGGGGGGCCCCGAGAGACCCAGTACTTC	CSASLTSGGPRETQYF
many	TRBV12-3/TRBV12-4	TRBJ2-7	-	TGTGCCAGCAGCCAGAGCTACGAGCAGTACTTC	CASSQSYEQYF
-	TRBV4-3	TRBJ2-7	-	TGCGCCAGCAGCCAAGAGCAGAGCTCCTACGAGCAGTACTTC	CASSQEQSSYEQYF
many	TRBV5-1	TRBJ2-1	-	TGCGCCAGCGTGGCCCAACCCAGCGCGGATGAGCAGTTCTTC	CASVAQPSADEQFF
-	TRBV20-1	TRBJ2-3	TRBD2	TGCAGTTTGGGAGCGAGACTAGCCGGGAACACAGATACGCAGTATTTT	CSLGARLAGNTDTQYF
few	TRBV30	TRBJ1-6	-	TGTGCCTGGTTCCCCCGCGCGGGAGGGAATTCACCCCTCCACTTT	CAWFPRAGGNSPLHF
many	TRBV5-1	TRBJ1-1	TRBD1	TGCGCCAGCAGCCCCGGGACAGGGAACACTGAAGCTTTCTTT	CASSPGTGNTEAFF
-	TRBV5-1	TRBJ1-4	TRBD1	TGCGCCAGCAGCCGGGCTCCGGGACAGGGGATCGCTAATGAAAAACTGTTTTTT	CASSRAPGQGIANEKLFF
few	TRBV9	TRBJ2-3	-	TGTGCCAGCAGCGTAGGTGGCGGGGGCCGCACAGATACGCAGTATTTT	CASSVGGGGRTDTQYF
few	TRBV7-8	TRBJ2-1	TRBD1	TGTGCCAGCAGCCTCGGGACAGGGAGGACCGGTGAGCAGTTCTTC	CASSLGTGRTGEQFF
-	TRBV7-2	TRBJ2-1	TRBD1	TGTGCCAGCAGCTTAGTGGGTCCGGGACAGGGGAACAATGAGCAGTTCTTC	CASSLVGPGQGNNEQFF
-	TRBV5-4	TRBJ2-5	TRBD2	TGTGCCAGCAGCCCCTCGGGGACTAGAGGCGAGACCCAGTACTTC	CASSPSGTRGETQYF
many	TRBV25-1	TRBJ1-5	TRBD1	TGTGCCAGCAGTGCGACAGGGGGGCAGCCCCAGCATTTT	CASSATGGQPQHF
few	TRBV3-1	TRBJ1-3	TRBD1	TGTGCCAGCCGACAGGGGCCCGGAAACACCATATATTTT	CASRQGPGNTIYF
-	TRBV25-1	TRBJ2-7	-	TGTGCCAGCAATCCGGGACATCTTAGGGAGCAGTACTTC	CASNPGHLREQYF
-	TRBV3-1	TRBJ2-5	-	TGTGCCAGCAGCCACCGGGGACACGGAATACAAGAGACCCAGTACTTC	CASSHRGHGIQETQYF
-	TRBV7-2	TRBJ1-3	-	TGTGCCAGCAGCTTTGTGACGGACTCTGGAAACACCATATATTTT	CASSFVTDSGNTIYF
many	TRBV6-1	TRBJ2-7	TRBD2	TGTGCCAGCAATCCCAGCGGGAGTCAATACGAGCAGTACTTC	CASNPSGSQYEQYF
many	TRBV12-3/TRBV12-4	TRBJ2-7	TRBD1	TGTGCCAGCAGTCCTACAGGGGGTAGCGGAGAGCAGTACTTC	CASSPTGGSGEQYF
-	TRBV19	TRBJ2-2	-	TGTGCCAGTAGTATAGACCCCGCAGGGGTTGTCGGGGAGCTGTTTTTT	CASSIDPAGVVGELFF
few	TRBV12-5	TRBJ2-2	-	TGTGCTAGTGCCACAGCGAACACCGGGGAGCTGTTTTTT	CASATANTGELFF
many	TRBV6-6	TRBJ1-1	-	TGTGCCAGCACCAGGGGATTTAACACTGAAGCTTTCTTT	CASTRGFNTEAFF
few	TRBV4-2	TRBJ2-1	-	TGTGCCAGCAGCCAAGATCGGGACTCCCGGTTGAATGGGAATGAGCAGTTCTTC	CASSQDRDSRLNGNEQFF
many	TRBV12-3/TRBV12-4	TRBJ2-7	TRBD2	TGTGCCAGCAGTGGGAAGCGGGATTACTCCTACGAGCAGTACTTC	CASSGKRDYSYEQYF
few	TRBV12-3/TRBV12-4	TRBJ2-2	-	TGTGCAGTTCGGGGTTCCGCGGCCGGGGAGCTGTTTTTT	CAVRGSAAGELFF
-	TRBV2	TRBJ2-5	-	TGTGCCAGCAGGAAGGGGGTCCCGGGGGCCCAGTACTTC	CASRKGVPGAQYF
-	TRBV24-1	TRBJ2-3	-	TGTGCCACCAGTGATTCTTCAATGAACACAGATACGCAGTATTTT	CATSDSSMNTDTQYF
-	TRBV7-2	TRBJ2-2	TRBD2	TGTGCCAGCAGCTCAAGACTAGCCACCACCGGGGAGCTGTTTTTT	CASSSRLATTGELFF
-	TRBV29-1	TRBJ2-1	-	TGCAGCGGGGGACGTGATGAGCAGTTCTTC	CSGGRDEQFF
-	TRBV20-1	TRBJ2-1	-	TGCAGTGCTAGAGATGTCCTAGCGCGTTCCTACAATGAGCAGTTCTTC	CSARDVLARSYNEQFF
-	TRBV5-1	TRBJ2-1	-	TGCGCCTCTGCATCCGGGGCATACAATGAGCAGTTCTTC	CASASGAYNEQFF
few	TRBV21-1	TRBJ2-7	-	TGTGCCAGCAGCAAGGCCCGCAAAGACAGGGGGCAAAACTACGAGCAGTACTTC	CASSKARKDRGQNYEQYF
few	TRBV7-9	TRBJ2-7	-	TGTGCCAGCAGCGAGAACCTGGGAAGCTCCTACGAGCAGTACTTC	CASSENLGSSYEQYF
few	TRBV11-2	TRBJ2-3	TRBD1	TGTGCCAGCAGCCCTAGGACAGGGTTTCCCTCAGATACGCAGTATTTT	CASSPRTGFPSDTQYF
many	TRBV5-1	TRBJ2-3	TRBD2	TGCGCCAGCATGAGCGGGACGGGAAGCACAGATACGCAGTATTTT	CASMSGTGSTDTQYF
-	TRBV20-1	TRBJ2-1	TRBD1	TGCAGTGCTAGAGCGACAGGGGGTGGTCGTAGCTCCTACAATGAGCAGTTCTTC	CSARATGGGRSSYNEQFF
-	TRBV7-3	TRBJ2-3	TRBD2	TGTGCCACCCAAGCGGGAGGGACCACAGATACGCAGTATTTT	CATQAGGTTDTQYF
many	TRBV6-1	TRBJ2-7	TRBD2	TGTGCCAGCAGGGGGACTAGCGGGAGGAACTACGAGCAGTACTTC	CASRGTSGRNYEQYF
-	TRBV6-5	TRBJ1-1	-	TGTGCCAGCAGTTACTCGGGGGGAGTGGGTGAAGCTTTCTTT	CASSYSGGVGEAFF
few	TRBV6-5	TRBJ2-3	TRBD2	TGTGCCAGCATTACTAGCGGCACAGATACGCAGTATTTT	CASITSGTDTQYF
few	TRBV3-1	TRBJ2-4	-	TGTGCCAGCAGCCAAGATGTTGTGAAAGGGAACATTCAGTACTTC	CASSQDVVKGNIQYF
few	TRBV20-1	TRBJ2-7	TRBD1	TGCAGTGCCGGGACAGGGGGAAGGAACGAGCAGTACTTC	CSAGTGGRNEQYF
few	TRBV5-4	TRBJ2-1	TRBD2	TGTGCCAGCAGCTTAGGGGGGACTAGCGGTTACAATGAGCAGTTCTTC	CASSLGGTSGYNEQFF
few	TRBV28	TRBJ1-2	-	TGTGCCAGTGCCGAGGGAATTGATGGCTACACCTTC	CASAEGIDGYTF
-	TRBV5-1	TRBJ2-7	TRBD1	TGCGCCAGCAGCCTGCTTATATCGACAGGGTCGAGCGAGCAGTACTTC	CASSLLISTGSSEQYF
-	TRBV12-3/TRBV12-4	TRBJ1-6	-	TGTGCCAGCAGTTTAGGCAGGGTGGCGAATTCACCCCTCCACTTT	CASSLGRVANSPLHF
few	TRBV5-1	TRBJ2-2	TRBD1	TGCGCCAGCAGCTTGGAGCCCAGGGGGCGGTCGAATCCGGCCGGGGAGCTGTTTTTT	CASSLEPRGRSNPAGELFF
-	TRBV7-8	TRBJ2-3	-	TGTGCCAGCAGCTTAGCGTTTCGGGAGACGCAGTATTTT	CASSLAFRETQYF
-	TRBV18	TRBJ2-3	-	TGTGCCAGCTCACCAACTTACAGGGAAGATACGCAGTATTTT	CASSPTYREDTQYF
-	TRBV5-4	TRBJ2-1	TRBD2	TGTGCCAGCAGCTTACCGGGACTAGCGGCCGGTGAGCAGTTCTTC	CASSLPGLAAGEQFF
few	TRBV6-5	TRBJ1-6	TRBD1	TGTGCCAGCAGTAACACGGGACAGGGAAATTCACCCCTCCACTTT	CASSNTGQGNSPLHF
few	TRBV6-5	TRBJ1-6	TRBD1	TGTGCCAGCAGTTTGGGGACAGGGGCTTCACCCCTCCACTTT	CASSLGTGASPLHF